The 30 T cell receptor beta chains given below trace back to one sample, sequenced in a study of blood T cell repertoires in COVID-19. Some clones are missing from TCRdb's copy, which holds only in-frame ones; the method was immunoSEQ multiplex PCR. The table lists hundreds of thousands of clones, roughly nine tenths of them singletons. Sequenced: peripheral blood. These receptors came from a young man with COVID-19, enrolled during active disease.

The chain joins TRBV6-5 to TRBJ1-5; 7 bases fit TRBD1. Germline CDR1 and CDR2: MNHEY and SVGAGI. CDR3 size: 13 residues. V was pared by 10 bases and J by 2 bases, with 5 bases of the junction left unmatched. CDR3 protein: CATQGGGNQPQHF. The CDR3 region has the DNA TGTGCCACTCAGGGGGGCGGCAATCAGCCCCAGCATTTT.

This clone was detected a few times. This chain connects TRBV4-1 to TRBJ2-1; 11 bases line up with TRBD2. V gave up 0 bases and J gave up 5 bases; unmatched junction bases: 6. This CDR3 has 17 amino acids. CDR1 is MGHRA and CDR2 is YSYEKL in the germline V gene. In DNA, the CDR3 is TGCGCCAGCAGCCAAGAGGGGACTAGCGGCTTGGACAATGAGCAGTTCTTC. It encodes CASSQEGTSGLDNEQFF.

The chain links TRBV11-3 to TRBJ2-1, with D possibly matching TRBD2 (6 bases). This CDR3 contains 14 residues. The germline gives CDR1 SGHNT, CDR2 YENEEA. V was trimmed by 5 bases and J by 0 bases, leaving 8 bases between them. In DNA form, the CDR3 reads TGTGCCAGCAGCCCCGGGAGCTCCTACAATGAGCAGTTCTTC. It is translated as CASSPGSSYNEQFF.

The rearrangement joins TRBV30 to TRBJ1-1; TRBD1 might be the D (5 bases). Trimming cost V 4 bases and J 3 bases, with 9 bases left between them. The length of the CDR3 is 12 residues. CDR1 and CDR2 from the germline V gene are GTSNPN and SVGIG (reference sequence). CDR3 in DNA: TGTGCCTGGACCGGGGGGTACACTGAAGCTTTCTTT. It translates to CAWTGGYTEAFF.

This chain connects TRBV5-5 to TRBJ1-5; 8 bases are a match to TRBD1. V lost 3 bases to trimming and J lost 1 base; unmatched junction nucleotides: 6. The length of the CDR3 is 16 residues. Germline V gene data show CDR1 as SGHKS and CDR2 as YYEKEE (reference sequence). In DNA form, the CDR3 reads TGTGCCAGCAGCTGGACAGGGCCCGGGAGCAATCAGCCCCAGCATTTT. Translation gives CASSWTGPGSNQPQHF.

CDR3 nucleotide sequence: TGTGCCAGCAGCCCCGGGACAGGGCGCAATCAGCCCCAGCATTTT. Amino acid sequence: CASSPGTGRNQPQHF. V gene TRBV3-1 (or the pseudogene TRBV3-2) combines with J gene TRBJ1-5, with 9 positions matching TRBD1. This CDR3 comprises 15 residues. Trimming removed 4 bases from V and 2 bases from J; junction bases left unmatched: 3. CDR1 and CDR2 (germline): LGHDT, YNNKEL (reference sequence).

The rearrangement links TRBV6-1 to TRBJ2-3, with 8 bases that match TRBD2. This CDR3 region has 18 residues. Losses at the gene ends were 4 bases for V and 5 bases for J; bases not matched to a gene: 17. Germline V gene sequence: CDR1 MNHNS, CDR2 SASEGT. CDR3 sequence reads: CASSAIVRGGRREDTQYF. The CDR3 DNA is TGTGCCAGCAGTGCAATCGTTCGGGGGGGGCGCAGGGAAGATACGCAGTATTTT.

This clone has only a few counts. DNA for the CDR3: TGTGCCAGCAGCTTGGGCAGGGCCCCCGGGGAGCTGTTTTTT. Translation: CASSLGRAPGELFF. The rearrangement links TRBV5-4 to TRBJ2-2; possible D gene TRBD1, 5 bases. The CDR3 runs to 14 residues. V was cut by 0 bases and J by 6 bases, with 9 bases left in between. Germline V CDR1 and CDR2: SGHNT, YYREEE (reference sequence).

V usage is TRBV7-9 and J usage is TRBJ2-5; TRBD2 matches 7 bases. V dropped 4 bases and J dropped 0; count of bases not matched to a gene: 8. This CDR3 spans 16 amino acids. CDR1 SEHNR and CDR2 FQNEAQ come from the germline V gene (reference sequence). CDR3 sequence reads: CASSSREAGYQETQYF. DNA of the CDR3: TGTGCCAGCAGCTCTCGGGAAGCGGGGTACCAAGAGACCCAGTACTTC. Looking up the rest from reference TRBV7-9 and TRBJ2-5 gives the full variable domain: DTGVSQNPRHKITKRGQNVTFRCDPISEHNRLYWYRQTLGQGPEFLTYFQNEAQLEKSRLLSDRFSAERPKGSFSTLEIQRTEQGDSAMYLCASSSREAGYQETQYFGPGTRLLVL.

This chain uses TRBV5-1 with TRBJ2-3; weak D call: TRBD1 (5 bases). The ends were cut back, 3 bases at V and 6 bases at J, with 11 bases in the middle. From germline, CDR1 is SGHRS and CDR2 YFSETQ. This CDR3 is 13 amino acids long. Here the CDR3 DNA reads TGCGCCAGCAGCTCGGCGCCAGGGGATACGCAGTATTTT. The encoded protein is CASSSAPGDTQYF.

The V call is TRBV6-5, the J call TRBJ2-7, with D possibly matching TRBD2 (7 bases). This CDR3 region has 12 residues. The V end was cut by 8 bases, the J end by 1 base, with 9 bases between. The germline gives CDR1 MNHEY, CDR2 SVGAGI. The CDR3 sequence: CASGRGSYEQYF. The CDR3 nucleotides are TGTGCCAGCGGGAGGGGGTCCTACGAGCAGTACTTC.

DNA of the CDR3: TGTGCCACCAGTGGCGGGACAGATACGCAGTATTTT. Its translation: CATSGGTDTQYF. This chain connects TRBV24-1 to TRBJ2-3, with D tentatively TRBD2 (5 bases). Germline CDR1 and CDR2: KGHDR and SFDVKD. This CDR3 is 12 amino acids long. V lost 5 bases and J 3 bases, leaving 5 bases between the germline ends.

The CDR3 sequence: CASSLGHLGNEQFF. Here the CDR3 DNA reads TGTGCCAGCAGCTTGGGACACTTGGGAAATGAGCAGTTCTTC. This chain joins TRBV7-9 and TRBJ2-1, with D perhaps matching TRBD1 (6 bases). This CDR3 has 14 amino acids. V gave up 3 bases and J gave up 7 bases, with 13 bases separating them. The germline CDR1 and CDR2 sequences are SEHNR and FQNEAQ (reference sequence).

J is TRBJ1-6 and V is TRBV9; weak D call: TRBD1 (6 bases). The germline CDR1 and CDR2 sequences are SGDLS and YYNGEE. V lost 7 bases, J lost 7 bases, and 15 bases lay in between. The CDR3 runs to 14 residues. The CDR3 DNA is TGTGCCAGCGGGCGGGGGGACATAAATTCACCCCTCCACTTT. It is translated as CASGRGDINSPLHF.

CDR3 region: CATSDSKRANTGELFF. CDR3 DNA sequence: TGTGCCACCAGTGATTCGAAGCGGGCGAACACCGGGGAGCTGTTTTTT. This sequence joins TRBV24-1 and TRBJ2-2, with a weak D call TRBD2 (6 bases). V was cut by 2 bases and J by 0 bases, with 9 bases left in between. Looked up from germline, CDR1 is KGHDR and CDR2 is SFDVKD. This CDR3 contains 16 residues.

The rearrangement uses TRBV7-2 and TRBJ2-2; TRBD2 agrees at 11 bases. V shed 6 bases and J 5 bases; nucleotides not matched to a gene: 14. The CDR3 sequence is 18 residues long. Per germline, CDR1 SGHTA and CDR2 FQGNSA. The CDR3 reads CASSLLNLAGGLTGELFF. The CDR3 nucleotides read TGTGCCAGCAGTTTACTTAATCTAGCGGGGGGACTAACCGGGGAGCTGTTTTTT. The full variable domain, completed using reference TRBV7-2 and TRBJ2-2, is GAGVSQSPSNKVTEKGKDVELRCDPISGHTALYWYRQSLGQGLEFLIYFQGNSAPDKSGLPSDRFSAERTGGSVSTLTIQRTQQEDSAVYLCASSLLNLAGGLTGELFFGEGSRLTVL.

The CDR3 loop reads CASSPPGTIYEQYF. The CDR3 region has the DNA TGTGCCAGCTCACCACCGGGGACTATCTACGAGCAGTACTTC. The chain couples TRBV18 to TRBJ2-7, with 7 bases aligning to TRBD2. The CDR3 contains 14 residues. From germline, CDR1 is KGHSH and CDR2 LQKENI. With 0 bases clipped from V and 3 bases from J, the junction kept 2 bases outside the gene matches.

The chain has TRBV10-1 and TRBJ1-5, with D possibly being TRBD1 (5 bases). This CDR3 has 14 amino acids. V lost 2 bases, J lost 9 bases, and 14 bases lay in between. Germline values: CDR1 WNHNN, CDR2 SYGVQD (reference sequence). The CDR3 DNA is TGCGCCAGCAGTGAGGCCCCAGGACAAGGGCCCCAGCATTTT. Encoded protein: CASSEAPGQGPQHF.

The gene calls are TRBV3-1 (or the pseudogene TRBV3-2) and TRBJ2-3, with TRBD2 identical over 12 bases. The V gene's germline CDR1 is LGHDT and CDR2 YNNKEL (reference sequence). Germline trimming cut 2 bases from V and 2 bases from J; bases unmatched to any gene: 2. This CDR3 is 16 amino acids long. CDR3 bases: TGTGCCAGCAGCCAACTAGCGGGGGGGTCCACAGATACGCAGTATTTT. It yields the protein CASSQLAGGSTDTQYF.

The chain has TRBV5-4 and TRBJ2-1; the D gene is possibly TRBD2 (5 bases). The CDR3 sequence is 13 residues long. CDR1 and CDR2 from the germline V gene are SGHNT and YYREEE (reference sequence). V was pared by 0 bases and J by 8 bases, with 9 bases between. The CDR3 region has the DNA TGTGCCAGCAGCTTGGAGGGCGGGTATGAGCAGTTCTTC. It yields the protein CASSLEGGYEQFF.

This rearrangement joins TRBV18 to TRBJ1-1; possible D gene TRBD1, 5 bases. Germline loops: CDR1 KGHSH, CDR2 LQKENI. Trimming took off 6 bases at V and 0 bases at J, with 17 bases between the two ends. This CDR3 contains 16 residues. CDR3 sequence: CASSVGGGSMNTEAFF. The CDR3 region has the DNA TGTGCCAGCTCGGTGGGGGGGGGAAGTATGAACACTGAAGCTTTCTTT. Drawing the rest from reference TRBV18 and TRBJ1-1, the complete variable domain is NAGVMQNPRHLVRRRGQEARLRCSPMKGHSHVYWYRQLPEEGLKFMVYLQKENIIDESGMPKERFSAEFPKEGPSILRIQQVVRGDSAAYFCASSVGGGSMNTEAFFGQGTRLTVV.

CDR3 protein: CANRPDRDGNQPQHF. The DNA for the CDR3 is TGTGCCAACCGACCGGACAGGGATGGGAATCAGCCCCAGCATTTT. V and J are TRBV6-5 and TRBJ1-5; 8 positions match TRBD1. CDR3 length equals 15 residues. Germline CDR1 and CDR2: MNHEY and SVGAGI. The V gene end was trimmed by 10 bases and the J gene end by 4 bases; junction bases not matched to a gene: 12.

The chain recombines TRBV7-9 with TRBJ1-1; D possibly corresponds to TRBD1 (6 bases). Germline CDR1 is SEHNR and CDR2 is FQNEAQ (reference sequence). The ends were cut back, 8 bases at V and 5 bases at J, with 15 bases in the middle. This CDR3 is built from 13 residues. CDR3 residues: CASGDRLRTEAFF. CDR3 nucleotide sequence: TGTGCCAGCGGAGACAGGTTGAGGACTGAAGCTTTCTTT.

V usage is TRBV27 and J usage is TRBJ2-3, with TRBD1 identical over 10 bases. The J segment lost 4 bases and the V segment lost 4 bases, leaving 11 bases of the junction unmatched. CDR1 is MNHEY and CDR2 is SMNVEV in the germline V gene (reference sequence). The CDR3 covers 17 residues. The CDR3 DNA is TGTGCCAGCAGTTCCTCCGGGACAGGGGCGGAGGCAGATACGCAGTATTTT. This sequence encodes CASSSSGTGAEADTQYF.

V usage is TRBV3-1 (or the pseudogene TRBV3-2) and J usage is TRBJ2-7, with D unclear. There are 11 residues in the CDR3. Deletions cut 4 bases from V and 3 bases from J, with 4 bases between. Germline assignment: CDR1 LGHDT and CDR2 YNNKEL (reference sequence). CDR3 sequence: CASSLNYEQYF. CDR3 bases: TGTGCCAGCAGCCTCAACTACGAGCAGTACTTC.

As DNA, the CDR3 is TGTGCCAGCAGTCATCAGGCCCACGAGCAGTACTTC. As protein: CASSHQAHEQYF. The chain carries TRBV5-4 and TRBJ2-7; D call uncertain. From germline, CDR1 is SGHNT and CDR2 YYREEE (reference sequence). The CDR3 extends over 12 amino acids. Trimming pared 5 bases from V and 5 bases from J, leaving 11 bases between.

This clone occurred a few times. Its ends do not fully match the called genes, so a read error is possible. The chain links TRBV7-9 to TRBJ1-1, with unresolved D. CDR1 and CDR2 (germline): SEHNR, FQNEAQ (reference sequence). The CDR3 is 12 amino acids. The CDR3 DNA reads TGTGCCAGCAGTTTAGGGCCAACTGAAGCTTTCTTT. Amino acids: CASSLGPTEAFF.

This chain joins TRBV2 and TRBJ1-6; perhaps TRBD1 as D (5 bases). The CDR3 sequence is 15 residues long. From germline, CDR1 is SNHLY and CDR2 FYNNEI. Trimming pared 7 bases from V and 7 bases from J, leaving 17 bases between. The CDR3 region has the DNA TGTGCCAGCACCGTCCTGAGGCGGGGGAATTCACCCCTCCACTTT. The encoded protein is CASTVLRRGNSPLHF.

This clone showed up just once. This chain's CDR3 is CAWSTGRYYEQYF. The CDR3 nucleotides read TGTGCCTGGAGTACAGGGCGCTACTACGAGCAGTACTTC. This sequence joins TRBV30 and TRBJ2-7; weak D call: TRBD1 (6 bases). CDR1 and CDR2 (germline): GTSNPN, SVGIG (reference sequence). The CDR3 length is 13 residues. The V gene lost 2 bases and the J gene lost 3 bases, with 11 bases spanning the gap.

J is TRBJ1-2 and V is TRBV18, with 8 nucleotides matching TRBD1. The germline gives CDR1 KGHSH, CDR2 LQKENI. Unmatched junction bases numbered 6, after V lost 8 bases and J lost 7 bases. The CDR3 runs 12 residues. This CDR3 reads CASQTGGSGYTF. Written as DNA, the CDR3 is TGTGCCAGCCAAACAGGGGGGAGTGGCTACACCTTC.